This TCR beta chain was recorded in a study of glioma-infiltrating T cells. This CDR3 has 16 amino acids. Per the germline V gene, CDR1 is SEHNR and CDR2 is FQNEAQ (reference sequence). Trimming cost V 4 bases and J 2 bases, with 15 bases left between them. The iRepertoire nested amplicon-rescue multiplex PCR amplified TCR alpha and beta CDR3s from RNA. Using its own MiXCR run on the multiplex PCR reads, TCRdb lists one record per CDR3 protein. The sample lists about 180,000 distinct CDR3 sequences, about 47% occurring once. This clonotype was seen at least ten times. The target antigen is unknown. The study, taken as a whole, reports: Tissue-blood divergence was below expectation in non-neoplastic patients, above in gliomas.

The chain recombines TRBV7-9 with TRBJ2-1; D gene ambiguous. Sequencing was carried out using glioma tissue, nonneoplastic brain tissue, or PBMCs (not recorded which). The clonotype was recovered from a human donor with low-grade glioma or glioblastoma, undergoing nonglioma brain surgery, or in good health (not recorded which). CDR3 DNA sequence: TGTGCCAGCAGCTCTAAGTCCATGAACCCCTACAATGAGCAGTTCTTC. Protein product: CASSSKSMNPYNEQFF.